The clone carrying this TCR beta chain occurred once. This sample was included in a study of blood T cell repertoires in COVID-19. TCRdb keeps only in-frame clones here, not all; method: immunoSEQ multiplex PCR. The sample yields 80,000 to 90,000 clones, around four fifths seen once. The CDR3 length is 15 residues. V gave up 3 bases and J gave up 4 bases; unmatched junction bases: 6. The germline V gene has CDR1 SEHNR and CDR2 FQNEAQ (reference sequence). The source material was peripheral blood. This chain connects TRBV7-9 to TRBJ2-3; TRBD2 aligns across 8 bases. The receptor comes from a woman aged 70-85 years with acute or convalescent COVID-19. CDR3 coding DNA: TGTGCCAGCAGCTTCCCGGGGGGGGCTGCAGATACGCAGTATTTT. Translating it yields CASSFPGGAADTQYF.